This TCR beta chain was observed in a study of cytomegalovirus exposure and HLA in healthy donors. Study-level results: Later work associated roughly 17,000 TCR beta sequences with HLA alleles at 0.05 false discovery rate. In vitro data verified a few CMV-associated chains as specific for CMV antigens.

V gave up 5 bases and J gave up 4 bases, with 14 bases separating them. Germline loops: CDR1 MDHEN, CDR2 SYDVKM. CDR3 size: 14 residues. The PCR had 60 Vbeta and 13 Jbeta primers. Profiling relied on immunoSEQ multiplex PCR, and the TCRdb table lists in-frame clones only, not all of them. The repertoire holds about 140,000 clones, with 61% as singletons. Regarding this clone: Its antigen remains unidentified.

Donors in the study were healthy people who gave bone marrow. This chain uses TRBV28 with TRBJ1-2; D is ambiguous. Specimen: PBMCs. The TCR was taken from a male donor in good health and CMV-seronegative. The CDR3 DNA sequence: TGTGCCAGCAGTGGTCGGGGTGCCTTCTATGGCTACACCTTC. Its protein product is CASSGRGAFYGYTF.